Listed below are T cell receptor beta chains from one sample, sequenced in a study. Each CDR3 protein is one row after TCRdb ran MiXCR on the RT-PCR reads. The sample yields more than 600,000 distinct CDR3 sequences, 13% to 15% seen once. Sequenced sample: memory CD4+ T cells from blood. The receptors stem from a female donor in good health, serving as a healthy control. Each CDR3 is given with its conserved first and last residue. D genes are given only for firm matches. Expanded clones get a size class; other rows say once, few or many, or leave the size out.

v_gene	j_gene	abundance	d_gene	CDR3aa	CDR3nt
TRBV4-1	TRBJ2-2	few	.	CASSRDGVPGELFF	TGCGCCAGCAGCCGAGACGGGGTGCCCGGGGAGCTGTTTTTT
TRBV10-3	TRBJ2-7	few	.	CAISESDLAYEQYF	TGTGCCATCAGTGAGTCCGACCTAGCCTACGAGCAGTACTTC
TRBV15	TRBJ2-3	many	TRBD2	CATSRDRREVDTQYF	TGTGCCACCAGCAGAGATAGGCGGGAGGTGGATACGCAGTATTTT
TRBV5-6	TRBJ2-1	many	.	CASSRGAYNEQFF	TGTGCCAGCAGTAGAGGCGCCTACAATGAGCAGTTCTTC
TRBV20-1	TRBJ2-5	.	.	CSAPEGRPETQYF	TGCAGTGCCCCGGAAGGGAGGCCGGAGACCCAGTACTTC
TRBV14	TRBJ2-3	few	.	CASSQVYGGPDTQYF	TGTGCCAGCAGCCAAGTTTACGGAGGGCCAGATACGCAGTATTTT
TRBV5-1	TRBJ1-2	.	TRBD1	CASSLGQAYYGYTF	TGCGCCAGCAGCTTAGGACAGGCCTACTATGGCTACACCTTC
TRBV5-6	TRBJ2-3	many	TRBD2	CASRGTSGGRATQYF	TGTGCCAGCAGGGGGACTAGCGGGGGCCGTGCTACGCAGTATTTT
TRBV20-1	TRBJ1-6	.	.	CSAREGRIYNSPLHF	TGCAGTGCTAGAGAGGGCCGGATATATAATTCACCCCTCCACTTT
TRBV20-1	TRBJ2-5	many	TRBD2	CSARPQRGEETQYF	TGCAGTGCTAGACCCCAGCGGGGGGAAGAGACCCAGTACTTC
TRBV28	TRBJ2-1	few	TRBD2	CASSRTSVGNEQFF	TGTGCCAGCAGTCGGACTAGCGTGGGCAATGAGCAGTTCTTC
TRBV12-3/TRBV12-4	TRBJ1-5	few	.	CASSLTLANQPQHF	TGTGCCAGCAGTTTGACGTTAGCAAATCAGCCCCAGCATTTT
TRBV12-3/TRBV12-4	TRBJ1-1	many	.	CASSLTRGGAFF	TGTGCCAGCAGTTTAACCCGGGGAGGGGCTTTCTTT
TRBV20-1	TRBJ2-3	many	.	CSARASAEDTQYF	TGCAGTGCTAGGGCCTCGGCGGAAGATACGCAGTATTTT
TRBV11-2	TRBJ2-5	many	TRBD2	CASSLRPPGREGETQYF	TGTGCCAGCAGCTTAAGGCCCCCGGGAAGGGAGGGGGAGACCCAGTACTTC
TRBV18	TRBJ2-1	many	.	CASSPTAMPENEQFF	TGTGCCAGCTCACCCACAGCGATGCCTGAGAATGAGCAGTTCTTC
TRBV4-3	TRBJ1-6	many	.	CASSRDGGSYNSPLHF	TGCGCCAGCAGCCGTGACGGGGGTTCCTATAATTCACCCCTCCACTTT
TRBV29-1	TRBJ2-7	many	TRBD1	CSVVGGYNEQYF	TGCAGCGTTGTAGGGGGCTACAACGAGCAGTACTTC
TRBV4-3	TRBJ2-1	many	.	CASSQDPLSSEYNEQFF	TGCGCCAGCAGCCAAGACCCCCTCTCGTCCGAATACAATGAGCAGTTCTTC
TRBV6-5	TRBJ2-1	many	TRBD1	CASSRDRGREQFF	TGTGCCAGCAGCCGGGACAGGGGGCGGGAGCAGTTCTTC
TRBV10-3	TRBJ1-5	many	TRBD1	CAISESGGRNQPQHF	TGTGCCATCAGTGAGTCAGGGGGCCGAAATCAGCCCCAGCATTTT
TRBV27	TRBJ1-1	.	.	CASSLWPNTEDFF	TGTGCCAGCAGTTTATGGCCGAACACTGAAGATTTCTTT
TRBV24-1	TRBJ2-2	.	TRBD1	CATSGSEGQGNPGELFF	TGTGCCACCAGTGGGTCGGAGGGACAGGGGAATCCCGGGGAGCTGTTTTTT
TRBV6-5	TRBJ2-7	many	.	CASSYRGQTMTYEQYF	TGTGCCAGCAGTTATCGCGGACAGACGATGACCTACGAGCAGTACTTC
TRBV7-7	TRBJ2-1	.	.	CASSLALGQGRNEQFF	TGTGCTAGCAGCTTAGCGCTGGGGCAGGGACGGAATGAGCAGTTCTTC
TRBV7-2	TRBJ2-1	.	TRBD2	CASSLGLARVQFF	TGTGCCAGCAGCTTGGGACTAGCGAGGGTGCAGTTCTTC
TRBV9	TRBJ2-7	few	.	CASSVVSSLSSYEQYF	TGTGCCAGCAGCGTTGTCTCTAGTCTTTCTTCCTACGAGCAGTACTTC
TRBV12-3/TRBV12-4	TRBJ1-6	.	TRBD1	CASSRDRGFNSPLHF	TGTGCCAGCAGTCGGGACAGGGGGTTTAATTCACCCCTCCACTTT